The clone carrying this T cell receptor (beta chain) was observed many times. The data were obtained in a study of human T cells and chemical hapten exposure. Time point defined: patch test 1, 2 weeks after DPC sensitization. The sample's treatment: therapeutic diphenylcyclopropenone sensitization with weekly scalp DPC. MiXCR was run by TCRdb on the RACE reads, yielding one entry per CDR3 protein. The sample has 370,000 or so distinct CDR3 sequences, more than 4.5% seen once. The receptor's source is a woman between 50 and 59 years old with alopecia areata. Some clones in this sample may be carry-over from other donors' samples. Sequences were derived from whole blood, sampled in connection with sensitization to the hapten diphenylcyclopropenone (DPC).

The CDR3 here is CASSFPGINQPQHF. The CDR3 bases are TGTGCCAGCAGTTTTCCGGGGATCAATCAGCCCCAGCATTTT. V is TRBV12-3 or TRBV12-4 and J is TRBJ1-5; D not resolved. The length of the CDR3 is 14 residues. V dropped 3 bases and J dropped 3 bases, with 9 bases sitting between them.